The T cell receptor beta chain described here comes from a study of regulatory T cells in long-lasting Graves disease. Across the whole study: Over-5-year antithyroid drug use with positive TSH receptor antibodies defined persistent Graves' disease in the study. Study observations and caveats: Among the persistent patients, thousands of public clonotypes were shared, more than the 950 to 1,000 shared among new patients. The sample size was small, and this may have reduced accuracy.

Both iRepertoire HTBI primers and Arm-PCR of CDR3 regions were used to build the TCR beta libraries. TCRdb re-derived calls from the multiplex PCR reads in MiXCR, one entry per CDR3 protein. Counted here are a few hundred thousand distinct CDR3 sequences, about 20% occurring once; the ten biggest clones make up around 14%. The time point was: persistent/refractory GD, antithyroid drugs over 5 years with positive TRAb. PBMC RNA was the source of the TCR library. Patients were enrolled at an endocrinology department in Xi'an, China. Points on this clonotype: Its target is unknown.

V gave up 11 bases and J gave up 8 bases, with 13 bases separating them. In germline, CDR1 is LNHNV, CDR2 YYDKDF (reference sequence). This CDR3 contains 11 residues. The source of this sequence is a female donor with Graves disease. Source: peripheral blood mononuclear cells (PBMCs), taken when the disease was refractory, from a patient treated with antithyroid drugs. V gene TRBV15 combines with J gene TRBJ2-1, with D perhaps being TRBD1 or TRBD2 (5 bases each). CDR3 loop: CASGMRDEQFF. Written as DNA, the CDR3 is TGTGCCTCAGGGATGCGGGATGAGCAGTTCTTC.